This T cell receptor (beta chain) was sequenced for a study of technical replicates of blood from a few donors. V lost 4 bases, J lost 2 bases, and 18 bases stayed unmatched. CDR3 length equals 19 residues. Germline V gene sequence: CDR1 SQVTM, CDR2 ANQGSEA. The data were produced by immunoSEQ multiplex PCR, yet TCRdb's version contains in-frame clones alone and is incomplete. In the table there are about 75,000 clones, 91% of which are singletons. This clone was picked up one time. The gene calls are TRBV29-1 and TRBJ2-1; 9 bases fit TRBD2. The clonotype comes from a human donor in good health. Some clones in this sample may be carry-over from other donors' samples. The sequenced sample was T cells isolated from PBMCs. The DNA of the CDR3 is TGCAGCGTTGCCCCCCTAAGCGGGAGGACCATTGGGGCCTACAATGAGCAGTTCTTC. Translating it yields CSVAPLSGRTIGAYNEQFF.